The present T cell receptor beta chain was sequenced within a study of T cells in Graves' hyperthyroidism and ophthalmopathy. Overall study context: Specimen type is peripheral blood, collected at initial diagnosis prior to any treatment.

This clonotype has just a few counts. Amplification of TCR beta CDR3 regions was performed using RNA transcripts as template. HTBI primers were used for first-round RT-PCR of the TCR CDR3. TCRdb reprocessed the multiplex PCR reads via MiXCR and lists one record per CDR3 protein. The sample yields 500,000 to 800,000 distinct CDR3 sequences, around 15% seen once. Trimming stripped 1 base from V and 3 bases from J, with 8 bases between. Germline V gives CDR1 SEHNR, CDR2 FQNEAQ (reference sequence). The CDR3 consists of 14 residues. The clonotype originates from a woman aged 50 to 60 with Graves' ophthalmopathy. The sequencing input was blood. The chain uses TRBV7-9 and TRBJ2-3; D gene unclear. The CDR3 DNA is TGTGCCAGCAGCTTAGTGGGGTTGACAGATACGCAGTATTTT. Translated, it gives CASSLVGLTDTQYF.